What follows are 14 T cell receptor beta chains derived from one specimen sequenced in a study of cytomegalovirus exposure and HLA in healthy donors. Data came from immunoSEQ multiplex PCR; TCRdb stores just in-frame clones and leaves some out. Of 150,000 to 200,000 clones in the sample, about 81% were seen once. The material sequenced was PBMCs. These receptors were taken from a woman aged 25 to 39 in good health and CMV-seronegative.

The rearrangement links TRBV7-9 to TRBJ2-3, with D perhaps matching TRBD2 (6 bases). The CDR3 sequence is 14 residues long. The germline V gene encodes CDR1 SEHNR and CDR2 FQNEAQ (reference sequence). The V end was cut by 5 bases, the J end by 2 bases, with 11 bases between. The chain's CDR3 is CASSAGLLTDTQYF. As DNA, the CDR3 is TGTGCCAGCAGCGCGGGACTCCTCACAGATACGCAGTATTTT.

This chain links TRBV5-1 with TRBJ1-1; 8 bases fit TRBD1. Germline loops: CDR1 SGHRS, CDR2 YFSETQ. The CDR3 runs 14 residues. Trimming at V came to 4 bases and at J to 8 bases, leaving 10 bases not matched to a gene. The chain's CDR3 is CASSVGGQDVEAFF. The CDR3, as DNA: TGCGCCAGCAGCGTCGGGGGACAGGACGTCGAAGCTTTCTTT.

This clone was detected only a few times. This chain connects TRBV30 to TRBJ1-5; a weak D match, TRBD1 (5 bases). The CDR3 has 12 residues. CDR1 is GTSNPN, CDR2 SVGIG, per germline (reference sequence). The CDR3 DNA sequence: TGTGCTGCGGGGACCCCAGACCGGCCCCAGCATTTT. Translated, it gives CAAGTPDRPQHF.

The chain links TRBV7-9 to TRBJ1-5; 7 nucleotides line up with TRBD1. The germline gives CDR1 SEHNR, CDR2 FQNEAQ (reference sequence). The CDR3 is made up of 15 amino acids. With V trimmed by 1 base and J by 3 bases, 3 bases remained unmatched. In DNA form, the CDR3 reads TGTGCCAGCAGCTTAGGAGGGACAGACAATCAGCCCCAGCATTTT. It yields the protein CASSLGGTDNQPQHF. Filled out from reference TRBV7-9 and TRBJ1-5, the complete variable domain reads DTGVSQNPRHKITKRGQNVTFRCDPISEHNRLYWYRQTLGQGPEFLTYFQNEAQLEKSRLLSDRFSAERPKGSFSTLEIQRTEQGDSAMYLCASSLGGTDNQPQHFGDGTRLSIL.

The rearrangement links TRBV28 to TRBJ2-3; 7 bases align to TRBD2. There are 14 residues in the CDR3. The germline CDR1 and CDR2 sequences are MDHEN and SYDVKM. V dropped 7 bases and J dropped 4; count of bases not matched to a gene: 8. CDR3 in DNA: TGTGCCAGCATGACTAGCCGGTTCGCAGATACGCAGTATTTT. This translates into CASMTSRFADTQYF.

The V call is TRBV4-1, the J call TRBJ2-7; 9 nucleotides align to TRBD1. CDR1 and CDR2 from the germline V gene are MGHRA and YSYEKL. After removal of 2 bases from V and 5 bases from J, the junction contained 4 bases not matched to a gene. The CDR3 is 14 amino acids. The DNA for the CDR3 is TGCGCCAGCAGCCAACCAACAGGGGGCAACGAGCAGTACTTC. This codes for CASSQPTGGNEQYF.

This clone was observed a single time. The chain carries TRBV5-6 and TRBJ2-7; a possible D gene is TRBD1 (5 bases). From germline, CDR1 is SGHDT and CDR2 YYEEEE. Trimming pared 3 bases from V and 5 bases from J, leaving 15 bases between. The CDR3 contains 14 residues. The DNA of the CDR3 is TGTGCCAGCAGCTCCACAGGAAGATCACACGAGCAGTACTTC. As protein: CASSSTGRSHEQYF.

The V call is TRBV6-1, the J call TRBJ2-7; 8 bases map to TRBD2. CDR1 is MNHNS and CDR2 is SASEGT in the germline V gene. V was clipped by 3 bases and J by 1 base; unmatched bases: 14. The CDR3 consists of 18 residues. The CDR3 reads CASSEGGGIAGLSYEQYF. The CDR3 nucleotides are TGTGCCAGCAGTGAGGGGGGGGGCATAGCGGGGCTTTCCTACGAGCAGTACTTC.

This rearrangement joins TRBV5-1 to TRBJ2-7, with TRBD1 matching over 9 bases. Germline CDR1 and CDR2: SGHRS and YFSETQ. This CDR3 is built from 16 residues. Unmatched junction bases numbered 9, after V lost 4 bases and J lost 1 base. The CDR3 DNA reads as TGCGCCAGCAGCCTCCCTCTGACAGGGGGGTCCTACGAGCAGTACTTC. Translated, it gives CASSLPLTGGSYEQYF.

This sequence joins TRBV29-1 and TRBJ2-1; 8 nucleotides align to TRBD1. J lost 1 base, V lost 5 bases, and 4 bases had no gene match. Per germline, CDR1 SQVTM and CDR2 ANQGSEA. The CDR3 contains 14 residues. As DNA, the CDR3 is TGCAGCGTTTCGGGACAGGTGTCCTACAATGAGCAGTTCTTC. It is translated as CSVSGQVSYNEQFF.

J is TRBJ2-2 and V is TRBV27; D is possibly TRBD2 (5 bases). The V end lost 10 bases, the J end lost 5 bases, and 20 bases lay between the germline ends. This CDR3 spans 15 amino acids. Germline assignment: CDR1 MNHEY and CDR2 SMNVEV (reference sequence). Written as DNA, the CDR3 is TGTGCCACCTACCTCAGGACTTGGGGAACCGGGGAGCTGTTTTTT. It yields the protein CATYLRTWGTGELFF.

V gene TRBV25-1 combines with J gene TRBJ2-7; D is possibly TRBD1 (6 bases). CDR3 length equals 14 residues. Trimming left V 5 bases short and J 4 bases short, with 15 bases between. The germline CDR1 and CDR2 sequences are MGHDK and SYGVNS. The CDR3, as DNA: TGTGCCAGCAGTCTTTTTGGACAGCTGTACGAGCAGTACTTC. This translates into CASSLFGQLYEQYF.

This sequence joins TRBV7-9 and TRBJ2-1; 9 bases are shared with TRBD1. This CDR3 has 15 residues. V lost 5 bases to trimming and J lost 4 bases; unmatched junction nucleotides: 6. Germline values: CDR1 SEHNR, CDR2 FQNEAQ (reference sequence). CDR3 bases: TGTGCCAGCAGCGTCGGACAGGGGCTATACAATGAGCAGTTCTTC. This codes for CASSVGQGLYNEQFF.

This clone was seen a handful of times. This chain connects TRBV5-1 to TRBJ2-7, with D possibly TRBD1 on 6 matching bases. Germline V gene data show CDR1 as SGHRS and CDR2 as YFSETQ. The V end was cut by 5 bases, the J end by 3 bases, with 21 bases between. This CDR3 has 16 amino acids. As DNA, the CDR3 is TGCGCCAGCAGACCGCTAACCACAGGGAACGGCTACGAGCAGTACTTC. Protein: CASRPLTTGNGYEQYF.